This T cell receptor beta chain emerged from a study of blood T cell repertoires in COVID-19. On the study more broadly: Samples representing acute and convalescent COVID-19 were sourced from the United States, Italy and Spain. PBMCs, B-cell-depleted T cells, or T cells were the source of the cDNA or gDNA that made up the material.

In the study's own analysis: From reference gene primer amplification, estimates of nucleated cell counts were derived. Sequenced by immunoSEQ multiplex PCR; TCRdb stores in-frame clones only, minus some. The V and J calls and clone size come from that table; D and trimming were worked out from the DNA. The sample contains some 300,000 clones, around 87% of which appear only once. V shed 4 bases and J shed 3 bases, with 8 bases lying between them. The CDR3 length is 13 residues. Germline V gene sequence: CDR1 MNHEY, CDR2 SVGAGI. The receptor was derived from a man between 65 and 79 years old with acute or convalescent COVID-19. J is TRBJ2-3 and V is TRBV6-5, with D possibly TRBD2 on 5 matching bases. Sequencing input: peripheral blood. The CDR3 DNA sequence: TGTGCCAGCAGTTGGAGGCTTACAGATACGCAGTATTTT. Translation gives CASSWRLTDTQYF.